These 11 T cell receptor beta chains originate from one sample sequenced in a study of T cell responses to AZD1222 COVID-19 vaccine. Assay: immunoSEQ multiplex PCR; the TCRdb copy retains only in-frame clones and omits some. This table holds about 150,000 clones, under 95% found once. This specimen was peripheral blood, taken on day 0 of AZD1222 vaccination. These receptor sequences come from an adult in good health.

The chain uses TRBV18 and TRBJ1-5, with 9 bases identical to TRBD1. The V gene's germline CDR1 is KGHSH and CDR2 LQKENI. With V trimmed by 3 bases and J by 2 bases, 5 bases remained unmatched. This CDR3 region has 16 residues. The CDR3 is CASSPRQGGGNQPQHF. In DNA, the CDR3 is TGTGCCAGCTCACCCCGACAGGGGGGTGGCAATCAGCCCCAGCATTTT.

This clone appeared a single time. This chain links TRBV7-9 with TRBJ1-1; D not resolved. There are 11 residues in the CDR3. Per germline, CDR1 SEHNR and CDR2 FQNEAQ (reference sequence). Trimming took off 7 bases at V and 5 bases at J, with 8 bases between the two ends. As DNA, the CDR3 is TGTGCCAGCACGATAGGAACTGAAGCTTTCTTT. Protein: CASTIGTEAFF.

V and J are TRBV11-2 and TRBJ1-2; TRBD1 agrees at 7 bases. The CDR3 runs to 14 residues. J was trimmed by 5 bases and V by 5 bases; bases with no gene match: 8. Germline V gene sequence: CDR1 SGHAT, CDR2 FQNNGV. CDR3 nucleotide sequence: TGTGCCAGCAGCGCAGACAGGGAAAGTTATGGCTACACCTTC. It encodes CASSADRESYGYTF.

This clone has more than one count but fewer than ten. The chain uses TRBV27 and TRBJ1-5; tentative D call: TRBD1 (6 bases). Germline V gene sequence: CDR1 MNHEY, CDR2 SMNVEV (reference sequence). Trimming pared 4 bases from V and 0 bases from J, leaving 16 bases between. The CDR3 sequence is 17 residues long. CDR3 residues: CASSSYRDTYSNQPQHF. In nucleotides, the CDR3 is TGTGCCAGCAGTTCCTACCGGGACACTTATAGCAATCAGCCCCAGCATTTT.

This chain connects TRBV14 to TRBJ1-3; no definite D call. CDR3 length: 16 residues. CDR1 and CDR2 (germline): SGHDN, FVKESK. V shed 4 bases and J shed 0 bases, with 13 bases lying between them. CDR3 in amino acids: CASSPRLWSSGNTIYF. DNA of the CDR3: TGTGCCAGCAGCCCACGACTTTGGAGCTCTGGAAACACCATATATTTT.

This clone was counted once. The V gene is TRBV30, the J gene TRBJ1-6; D may be TRBD1 (6 bases). V was pared by 5 bases and J by 7 bases, with 12 bases between. CDR1 and CDR2 (germline): GTSNPN, SVGIG (reference sequence). This CDR3 is built from 13 residues. This CDR3 is CAWQPQGNSPLHF. CDR3 coding DNA: TGTGCCTGGCAGCCTCAGGGGAATTCACCCCTCCACTTT.

The rearrangement uses TRBV9 and TRBJ2-4; D ambiguous. In germline, CDR1 is SGDLS, CDR2 YYNGEE. The CDR3 totals 14 residues. V was pared by 4 bases and J by 4 bases, with 12 bases between. The CDR3 spells CASSPRAAKNIQYF. DNA for the CDR3: TGTGCCAGCAGCCCAAGGGCAGCTAAAAACATTCAGTACTTC. Full variable domain (outside the CDR3, taken from reference TRBV9 and TRBJ2-4): DSGVTQTPKHLITATGQRVTLRCSPRSGDLSVYWYQQSLDQGLQFLIQYYNGEERAKGNILERFSAQQFPDLHSELNLSSLELGDSALYFCASSPRAAKNIQYFGAGTRLSVL.

The chain recombines TRBV27 with TRBJ1-6; D uncertain. Germline CDR1 is MNHEY and CDR2 is SMNVEV (reference sequence). CDR3 length: 16 residues. The ends were cut back, 0 bases at V and 1 base at J, with 7 bases in the middle. The DNA for the CDR3 is TGTGCCAGCAGTTTATCGTCGGGATCCTATAATTCACCCCTCCACTTT. Residues: CASSLSSGSYNSPLHF.

The gene calls are TRBV6-6 and TRBJ2-3; D is unclear. V shed 6 bases and J shed 3 bases, with 7 bases lying between them. Germline lookup yields CDR1 MNHNY and CDR2 SVGAGI (reference sequence). The CDR3 consists of 12 residues. In DNA form, the CDR3 reads TGTGCCAGCAGACCTTTTACAGATACGCAGTATTTT. Translated: CASRPFTDTQYF.

The V call is TRBV7-9, the J call TRBJ1-5, with no clear D. The CDR3 runs 13 residues. V was pared by 0 bases and J by 6 bases, with 6 bases between. CDR1 is SEHNR, CDR2 FQNEAQ, per germline (reference sequence). The CDR3 DNA sequence: TGTGCCAGCAGCTTAGCGGGTTCTCAGCCCCAGCATTTT. Translating it yields CASSLAGSQPQHF.

This chain links TRBV4-1 with TRBJ1-2, with D uncertain. CDR1 and CDR2 from the germline V gene are MGHRA and YSYEKL. V lost 0 bases and J 8 bases, leaving 16 bases between the germline ends. This CDR3 has 15 amino acids. The CDR3 protein is CASSQELLQKSGYTF. The CDR3 DNA reads as TGCGCCAGCAGCCAAGAACTGTTACAGAAGTCGGGCTACACCTTC.